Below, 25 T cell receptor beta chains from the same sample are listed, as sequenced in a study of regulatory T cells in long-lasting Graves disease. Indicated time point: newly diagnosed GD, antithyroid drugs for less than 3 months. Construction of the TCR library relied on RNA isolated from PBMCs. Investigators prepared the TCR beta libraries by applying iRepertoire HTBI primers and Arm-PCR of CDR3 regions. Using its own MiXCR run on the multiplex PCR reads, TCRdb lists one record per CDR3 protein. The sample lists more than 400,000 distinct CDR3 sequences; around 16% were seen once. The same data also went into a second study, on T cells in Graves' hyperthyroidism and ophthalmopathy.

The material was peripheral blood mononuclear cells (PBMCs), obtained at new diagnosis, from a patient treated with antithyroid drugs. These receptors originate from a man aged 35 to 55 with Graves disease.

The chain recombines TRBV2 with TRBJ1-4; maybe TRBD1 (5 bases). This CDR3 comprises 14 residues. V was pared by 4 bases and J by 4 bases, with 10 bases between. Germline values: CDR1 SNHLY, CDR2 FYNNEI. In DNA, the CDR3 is TGTGCCAGCAGTGTTCAGGGTTATAATGAAAAACTGTTTTTT. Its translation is CASSVQGYNEKLFF.

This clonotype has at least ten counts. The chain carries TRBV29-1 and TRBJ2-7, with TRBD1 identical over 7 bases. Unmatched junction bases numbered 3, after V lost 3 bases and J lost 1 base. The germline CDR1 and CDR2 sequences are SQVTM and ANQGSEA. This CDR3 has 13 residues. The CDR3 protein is CSVESRGSYEQYF. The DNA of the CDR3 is TGCAGCGTTGAGAGCAGGGGGTCCTACGAGCAGTACTTC.

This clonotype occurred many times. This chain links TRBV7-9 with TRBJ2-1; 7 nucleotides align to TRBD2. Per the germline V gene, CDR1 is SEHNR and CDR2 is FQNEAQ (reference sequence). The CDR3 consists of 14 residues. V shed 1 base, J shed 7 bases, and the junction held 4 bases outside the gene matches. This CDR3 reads CASSLDGTKNEQFF. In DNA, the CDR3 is TGTGCCAGCAGCTTAGATGGGACTAAAAATGAGCAGTTCTTC. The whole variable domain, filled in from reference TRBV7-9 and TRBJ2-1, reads DTGVSQNPRHKITKRGQNVTFRCDPISEHNRLYWYRQTLGQGPEFLTYFQNEAQLEKSRLLSDRFSAERPKGSFSTLEIQRTEQGDSAMYLCASSLDGTKNEQFFGPGTRLTVL.

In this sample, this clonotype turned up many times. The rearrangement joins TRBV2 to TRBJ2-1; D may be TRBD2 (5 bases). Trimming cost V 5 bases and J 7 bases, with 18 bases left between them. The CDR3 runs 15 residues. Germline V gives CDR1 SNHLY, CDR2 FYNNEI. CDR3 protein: CASSFTSPTGNEQFF. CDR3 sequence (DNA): TGTGCCAGCAGTTTTACAAGCCCCACGGGAAATGAGCAGTTCTTC.

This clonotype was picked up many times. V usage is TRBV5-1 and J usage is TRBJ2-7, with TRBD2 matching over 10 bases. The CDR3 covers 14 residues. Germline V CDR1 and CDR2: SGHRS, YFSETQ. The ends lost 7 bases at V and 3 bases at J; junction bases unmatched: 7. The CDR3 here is CASGTEREGYEQYF. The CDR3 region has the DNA TGCGCCAGCGGGACTGAGCGGGAGGGCTACGAGCAGTACTTC.

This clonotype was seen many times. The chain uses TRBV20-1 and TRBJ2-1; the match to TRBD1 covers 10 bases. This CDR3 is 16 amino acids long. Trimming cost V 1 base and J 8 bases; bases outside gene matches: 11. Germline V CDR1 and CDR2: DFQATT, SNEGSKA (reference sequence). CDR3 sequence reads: CSARGFRDRGVDEQFF. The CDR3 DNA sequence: TGCAGTGCTAGAGGTTTCCGGGACAGGGGAGTTGATGAGCAGTTCTTC.

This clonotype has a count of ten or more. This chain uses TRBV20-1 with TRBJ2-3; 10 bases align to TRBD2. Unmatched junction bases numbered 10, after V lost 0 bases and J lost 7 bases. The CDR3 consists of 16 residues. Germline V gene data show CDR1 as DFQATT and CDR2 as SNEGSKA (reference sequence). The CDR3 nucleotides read TGCAGTGCTAGAGATTCGGTAGCGGGAGGAGTCTATACGCAGTATTTT. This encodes CSARDSVAGGVYTQYF.

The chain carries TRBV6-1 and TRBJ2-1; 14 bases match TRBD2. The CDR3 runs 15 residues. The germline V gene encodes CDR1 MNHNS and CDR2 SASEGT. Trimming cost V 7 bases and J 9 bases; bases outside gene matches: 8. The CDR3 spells CASTPGTSGSIEQFF. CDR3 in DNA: TGTGCCAGCACTCCAGGGACTAGCGGGAGTATTGAGCAGTTCTTC.

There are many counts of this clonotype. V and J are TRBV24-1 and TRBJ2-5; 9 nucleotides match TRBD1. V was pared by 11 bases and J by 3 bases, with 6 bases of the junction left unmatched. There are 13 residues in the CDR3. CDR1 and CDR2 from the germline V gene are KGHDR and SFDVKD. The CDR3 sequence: CAIGTGSEETQYF. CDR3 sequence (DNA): TGTGCCATCGGGACAGGGTCGGAAGAGACCCAGTACTTC.

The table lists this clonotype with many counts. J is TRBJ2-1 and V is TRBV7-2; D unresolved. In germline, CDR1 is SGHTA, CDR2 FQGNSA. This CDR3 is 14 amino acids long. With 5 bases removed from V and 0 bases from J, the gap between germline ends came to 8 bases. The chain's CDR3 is CASSRDGSYNEQFF. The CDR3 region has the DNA TGTGCCAGCAGCAGAGACGGCTCCTACAATGAGCAGTTCTTC.

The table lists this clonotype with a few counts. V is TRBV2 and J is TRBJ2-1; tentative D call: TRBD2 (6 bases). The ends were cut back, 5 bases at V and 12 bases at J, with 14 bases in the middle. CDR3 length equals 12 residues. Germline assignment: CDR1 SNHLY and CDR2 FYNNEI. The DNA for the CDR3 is TGTGCCAGCAGTACCATGGAGGGTGGGCAGTTCTTC. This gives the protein CASSTMEGGQFF.

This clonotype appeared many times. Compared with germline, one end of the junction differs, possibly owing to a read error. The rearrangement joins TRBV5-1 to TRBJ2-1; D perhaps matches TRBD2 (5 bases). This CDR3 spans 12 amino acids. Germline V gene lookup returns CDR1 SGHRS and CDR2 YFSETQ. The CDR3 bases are TGTGCCAGCAGCTTAGCGCGTGGGGAGCAGTTCTTC. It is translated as CASSLARGEQFF.

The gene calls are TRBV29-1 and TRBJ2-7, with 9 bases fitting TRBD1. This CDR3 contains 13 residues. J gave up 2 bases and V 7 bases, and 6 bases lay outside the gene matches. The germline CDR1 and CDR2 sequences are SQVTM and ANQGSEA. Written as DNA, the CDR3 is TGCAGCGCCACGACAGGGGGGCCCTACGAGCAGTACTTC. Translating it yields CSATTGGPYEQYF.

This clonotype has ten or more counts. The CDR3 protein is CASSLGETSGQETQYF. The CDR3, as DNA: TGTGCCAGCAGCTTAGGCGAAACTAGCGGACAAGAGACCCAGTACTTC. The V call is TRBV7-3, the J call TRBJ2-5; 8 nucleotides match TRBD2. Germline loops: CDR1 SGHTA, CDR2 FQGTGA. V lost 2 bases, J lost 2 bases, and 7 bases stayed unmatched. The CDR3 is 16 residues long.

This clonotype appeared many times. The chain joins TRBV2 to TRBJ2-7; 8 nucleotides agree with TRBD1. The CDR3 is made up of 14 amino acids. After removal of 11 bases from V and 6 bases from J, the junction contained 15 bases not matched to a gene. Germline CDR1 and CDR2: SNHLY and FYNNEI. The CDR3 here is CAQEGDRFSSEQYF. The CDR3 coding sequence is TGTGCCCAAGAGGGGGACAGGTTTTCTTCCGAGCAGTACTTC.

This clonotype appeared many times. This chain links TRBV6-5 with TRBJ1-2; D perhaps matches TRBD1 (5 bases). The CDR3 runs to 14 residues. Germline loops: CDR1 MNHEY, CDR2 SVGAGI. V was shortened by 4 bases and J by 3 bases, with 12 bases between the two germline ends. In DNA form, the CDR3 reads TGTGCCAGCAGTTCCCTACAGGTTCACTATGGCTACACCTTC. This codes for CASSSLQVHYGYTF.

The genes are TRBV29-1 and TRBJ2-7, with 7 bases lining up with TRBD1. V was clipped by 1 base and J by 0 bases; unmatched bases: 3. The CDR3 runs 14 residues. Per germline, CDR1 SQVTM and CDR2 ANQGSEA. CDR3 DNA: TGCAGCGTTGAAGTAGGGGACAGCTCCTACGAGCAGTACTTC. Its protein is CSVEVGDSSYEQYF.

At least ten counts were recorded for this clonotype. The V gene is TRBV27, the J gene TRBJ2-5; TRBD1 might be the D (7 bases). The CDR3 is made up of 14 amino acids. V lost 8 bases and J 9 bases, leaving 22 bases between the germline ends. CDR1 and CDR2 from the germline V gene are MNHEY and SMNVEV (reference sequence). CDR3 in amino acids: CASAPGGLRRAQYF. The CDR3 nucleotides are TGTGCCAGCGCTCCAGGGGGTCTTCGGAGGGCCCAGTACTTC.

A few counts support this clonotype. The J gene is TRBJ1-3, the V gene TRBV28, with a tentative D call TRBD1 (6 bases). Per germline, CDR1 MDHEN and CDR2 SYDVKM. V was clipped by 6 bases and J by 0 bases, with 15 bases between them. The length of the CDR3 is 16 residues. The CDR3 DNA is TGTGCCAGCAGCAATCCGGGACACATCTCTGGAAACACCATATATTTT. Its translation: CASSNPGHISGNTIYF.

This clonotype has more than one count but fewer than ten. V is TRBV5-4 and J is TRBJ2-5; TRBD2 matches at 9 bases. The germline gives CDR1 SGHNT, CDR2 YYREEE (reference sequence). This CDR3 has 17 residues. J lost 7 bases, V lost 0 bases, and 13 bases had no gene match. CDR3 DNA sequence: TGTGCCAGCAGCTTGGCCTTCGCTAGCGGGGTCGGTGTGACCCAGTACTTC. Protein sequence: CASSLAFASGVGVTQYF.

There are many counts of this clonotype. The CDR3 nucleotides read TGTGCCAGCATAGGGGAGACGCCCGGCGAGCAGTACTTC. Translating gives CASIGETPGEQYF. This chain joins TRBV6-1 and TRBJ2-7; D possibly matches TRBD1 or TRBD2 (5 bases each). V was clipped by 7 bases and J by 6 bases, with 16 bases between them. The germline V gene encodes CDR1 MNHNS and CDR2 SASEGT. This CDR3 contains 13 residues.

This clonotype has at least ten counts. The CDR3 sequence: CASSLSIAQNNSPLHF. The CDR3 nucleotides are TGTGCCAGCAGTTTATCAATTGCACAAAATAATTCACCCCTCCACTTT. The chain combines TRBV27 with TRBJ1-6, with no clear D. Germline lookup yields CDR1 MNHEY and CDR2 SMNVEV (reference sequence). Trimming cost V 0 bases and J 5 bases, with 11 bases left between them. The CDR3 totals 16 residues.

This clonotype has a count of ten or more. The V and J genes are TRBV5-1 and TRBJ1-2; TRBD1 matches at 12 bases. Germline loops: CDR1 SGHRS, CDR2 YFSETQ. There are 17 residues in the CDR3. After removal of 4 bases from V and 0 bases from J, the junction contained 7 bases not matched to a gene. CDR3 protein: CASSIGTGGRANYGYTF. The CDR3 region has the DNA TGCGCCAGCAGCATAGGGACAGGGGGCCGAGCTAACTATGGCTACACCTTC.

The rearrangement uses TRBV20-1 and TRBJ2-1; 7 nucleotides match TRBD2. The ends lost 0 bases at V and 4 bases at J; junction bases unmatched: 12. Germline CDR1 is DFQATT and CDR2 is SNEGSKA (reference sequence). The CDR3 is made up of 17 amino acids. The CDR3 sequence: CSARDQTSPDKYNEQFF. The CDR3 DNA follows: TGCAGTGCTAGAGACCAGACTAGCCCCGATAAATACAATGAGCAGTTCTTC.

CDR3 residues: CSAQQPGTSGRSNEQFF. The CDR3 DNA reads as TGCAGTGCTCAACAACCCGGGACTAGCGGGAGAAGCAATGAGCAGTTCTTC. V usage is TRBV20-1 and J usage is TRBJ2-7; the match to TRBD2 covers 14 bases. The end of the DNA is better explained by TRBJ2-1, so the J call may be wrong. Germline V gives CDR1 DFQATT, CDR2 SNEGSKA (reference sequence). The CDR3 loop spans 17 amino acids.